The clone carrying this TCR beta chain is a singleton in its sample. CD8 cells classed as naive were CD45RO-negative and positively selected for CCR7, excluding terminally differentiated effector memory CD45RA+ cells. The entry originates in a study of shared clonotypes between healthy human individuals. TCRdb keeps only in-frame clones here, not all; method: immunoSEQ multiplex PCR. The sample carries nearly 2 million clones, roughly 94% recorded once. V lost 5 bases and J 5 bases, leaving 19 bases between the germline ends. The germline V gene encodes CDR1 GTSNPN and CDR2 SVGIG (reference sequence). The CDR3 extends over 14 amino acids.

The chain uses TRBV30 and TRBJ2-7; possible D gene TRBD1, 6 bases. Sequenced input: naive CD8+ T cells sorted from blood. The origin of this receptor is a man aged 18 to 29 in good health. The DNA for the CDR3 is TGTGCCTGGGACGCCGGGCAGGGGACGGACGAGCAGTACTTC. Its protein product is CAWDAGQGTDEQYF.